This TCR beta chain was obtained from a study of cytomegalovirus exposure and HLA in healthy donors. Across the study: Assignment to the Caucasian-associated ancestry cluster applied to approximately 79% of the approximately 390 genotyped donors.

Nominal health characterized the donors when sampled, though unrecorded immune exposures were likely. Germline CDR1 reads ENHRY; CDR2 reads SYGVKD. The length of the CDR3 is 14 residues. V shed 8 bases and J shed 1 base, with 13 bases lying between them. A note on this clone: Its target is not known.

Both 60 Vbeta primers and 13 Jbeta primers went into the PCR. Clones were read by immunoSEQ multiplex PCR, and TCRdb kept only the in-frame ones, dropping some. The sample has under 200,000 clones; around 62% are singletons. Notes on the study in general: Overall, around 160 TCR beta chains were annotated as cytomegalovirus-associated. TCR beta chain V- and J-gene trimming was linked, in a later analysis, to a missense variant in DCLRE1C.

The sequenced sample was PBMCs. This rearrangement joins TRBV10-3 to TRBJ2-3; tentative D call: TRBD2 (6 bases). This clonotype was obtained from a man aged 40-55 years in good health and CMV-seronegative. Here the CDR3 DNA reads TGTGCCATCTCTGGGCCTAGCGGCACAGATACGCAGTATTTT. Protein product: CAISGPSGTDTQYF.